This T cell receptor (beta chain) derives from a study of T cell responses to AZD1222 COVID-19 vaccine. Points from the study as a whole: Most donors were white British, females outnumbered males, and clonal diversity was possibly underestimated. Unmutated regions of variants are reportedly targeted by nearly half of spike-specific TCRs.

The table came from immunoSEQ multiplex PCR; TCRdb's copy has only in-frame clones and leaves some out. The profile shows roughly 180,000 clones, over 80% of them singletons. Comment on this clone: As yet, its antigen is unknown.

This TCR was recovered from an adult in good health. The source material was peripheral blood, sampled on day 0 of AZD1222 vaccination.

The CDR3 bases are TGCGCCAGCAGCTTGTTACGGTCTGGCACAGATACGCAGTATTTT. As protein: CASSLLRSGTDTQYF. The V call is TRBV5-1, the J call TRBJ2-3; D uncertain. CDR1 SGHRS and CDR2 YFSETQ come from the germline V gene. The V end lost 1 base, the J end lost 1 base, and 10 bases lay between the germline ends. The CDR3 loop spans 15 amino acids.